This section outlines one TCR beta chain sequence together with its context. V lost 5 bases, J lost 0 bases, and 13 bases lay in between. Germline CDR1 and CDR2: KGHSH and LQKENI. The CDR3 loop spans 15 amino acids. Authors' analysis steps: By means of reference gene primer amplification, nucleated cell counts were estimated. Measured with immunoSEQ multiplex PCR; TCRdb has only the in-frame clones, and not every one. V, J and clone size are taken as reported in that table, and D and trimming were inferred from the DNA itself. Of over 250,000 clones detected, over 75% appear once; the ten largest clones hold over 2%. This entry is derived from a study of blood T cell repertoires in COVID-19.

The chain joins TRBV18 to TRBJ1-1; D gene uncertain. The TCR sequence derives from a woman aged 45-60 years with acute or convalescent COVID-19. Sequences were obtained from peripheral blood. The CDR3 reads CASSTTAVMNTEAFF. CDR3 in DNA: TGTGCCAGCTCAACAACAGCGGTTATGAACACTGAAGCTTTCTTT.